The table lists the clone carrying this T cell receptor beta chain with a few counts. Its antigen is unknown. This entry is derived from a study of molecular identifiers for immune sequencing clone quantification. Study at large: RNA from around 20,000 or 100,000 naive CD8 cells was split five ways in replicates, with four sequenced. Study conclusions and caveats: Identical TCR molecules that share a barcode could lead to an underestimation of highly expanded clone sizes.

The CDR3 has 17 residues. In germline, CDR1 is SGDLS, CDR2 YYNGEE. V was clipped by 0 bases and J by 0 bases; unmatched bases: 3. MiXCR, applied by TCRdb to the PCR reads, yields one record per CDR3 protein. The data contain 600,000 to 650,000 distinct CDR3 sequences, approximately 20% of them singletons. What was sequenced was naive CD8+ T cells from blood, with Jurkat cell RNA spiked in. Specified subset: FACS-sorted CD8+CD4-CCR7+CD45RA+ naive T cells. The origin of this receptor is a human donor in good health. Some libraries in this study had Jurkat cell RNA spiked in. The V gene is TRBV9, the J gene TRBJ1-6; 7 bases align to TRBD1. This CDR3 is CASSVAWDSSYNSPLHF. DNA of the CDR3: TGTGCCAGCAGCGTAGCTTGGGACAGCTCCTATAATTCACCCCTCCACTTT.